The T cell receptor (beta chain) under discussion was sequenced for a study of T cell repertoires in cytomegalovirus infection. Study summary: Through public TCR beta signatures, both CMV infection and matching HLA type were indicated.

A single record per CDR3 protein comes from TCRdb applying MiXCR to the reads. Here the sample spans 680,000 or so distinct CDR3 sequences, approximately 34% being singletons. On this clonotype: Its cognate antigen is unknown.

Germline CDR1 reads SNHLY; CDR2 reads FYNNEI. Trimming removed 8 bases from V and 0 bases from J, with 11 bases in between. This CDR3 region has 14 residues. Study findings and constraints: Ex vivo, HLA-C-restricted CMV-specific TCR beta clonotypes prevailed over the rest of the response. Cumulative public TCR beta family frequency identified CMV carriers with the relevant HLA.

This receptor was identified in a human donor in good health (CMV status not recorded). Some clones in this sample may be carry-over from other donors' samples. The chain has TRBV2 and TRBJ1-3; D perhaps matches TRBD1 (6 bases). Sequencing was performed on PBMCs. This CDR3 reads CASGSQGSGNTIYF. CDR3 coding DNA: TGTGCCAGCGGATCACAGGGCTCTGGAAACACCATATATTTT.